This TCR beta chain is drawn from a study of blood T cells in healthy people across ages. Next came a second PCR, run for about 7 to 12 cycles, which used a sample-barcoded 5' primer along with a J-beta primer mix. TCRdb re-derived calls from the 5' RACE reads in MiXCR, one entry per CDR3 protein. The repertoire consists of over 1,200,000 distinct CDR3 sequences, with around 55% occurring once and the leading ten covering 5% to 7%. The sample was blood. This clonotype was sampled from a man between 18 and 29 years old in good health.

In nucleotides, the CDR3 is TGCAGCGTTGGACATAGGCAGAACTATGGCTACACCTTC. Translation: CSVGHRQNYGYTF. The V gene is TRBV29-1, the J gene TRBJ1-2; D is undetermined. CDR1 and CDR2 from the germline V gene are SQVTM and ANQGSEA. The CDR3 is 13 amino acids. V was pared by 4 bases and J by 2 bases, with 11 bases between.